This TCR beta chain derives from a study of blood T cells in healthy people across ages. Findings and caveats of the study: PBMCs went unsorted, and a conclusive naive versus antigen-experienced comparison was therefore prevented.

To note about this clonotype: Its matching antigen is unknown.

There are 14 residues in the CDR3. V was cut by 3 bases and J by 0 bases, with 8 bases left in between. Germline-derived CDR1 and CDR2 are ENHRY and SYGVKD. PCR was performed a second time for about 7 to 12 cycles using a sample-barcoded 5' primer and a J-beta primer mix. TCRdb reanalysed the 5' RACE reads using MiXCR and keeps one entry per CDR3 protein. The table has around 1.5 million distinct CDR3 sequences, approximately 40% seen once. This sequence joins TRBV10-3 and TRBJ1-1; D not resolved. Sequences were obtained from blood. This TCR came from a woman aged 18-29 years in good health. The CDR3, as DNA: TGTGCCATCAGTGACGGGGTTGTGAACACTGAAGCTTTCTTT. Residues: CAISDGVVNTEAFF.